Sequencing of this T cell receptor (beta chain) was carried out in a study of cytomegalovirus exposure and HLA in healthy donors. At the level of the study: Among several hundred genotyped donors, around 80% fell in the Caucasian-associated ancestry cluster.

The CDR3 sequence is 16 residues long. Germline values: CDR1 SGDLS, CDR2 YYNGEE. V was trimmed by 4 bases and J by 0 bases, leaving 16 bases between them. PCR amplification relied on 60 Vbeta primers (plus 13 Jbeta primers). Sequencing was performed with immunoSEQ multiplex PCR; in TCRdb, only in-frame clones are kept and a portion is missing. Of about 180,000 clones in the sample, around 76% are singletons; the top ten hold over 2%. Sequenced: PBMCs. The genes are TRBV9 and TRBJ1-1, with D possibly matching TRBD1 (5 bases). The TCR sequence derives from a woman in her twenties or thirties in good health and CMV-seropositive. CDR3: CASSTSGGRMNTEAFF. CDR3 DNA sequence: TGTGCCAGCAGCACATCCGGGGGACGCATGAACACTGAAGCTTTCTTT.